Described below is a single T cell receptor (beta chain) sequence and its context. The CDR3 extends over 16 amino acids. The sample originates from a study of blood T cell repertoires in COVID-19. Background on the study: The samples span acute and convalescent COVID-19 from the United States, Italy and Spain. The cDNA or gDNA used as material had been derived from T cells, B-cell-depleted T cells, or PBMCs.

Original handling: Nucleated cell counts were estimated from reference gene primer amplification. Assay used: immunoSEQ multiplex PCR; TCRdb lists only in-frame clones, some missing. V and J calls plus clone size are reproduced from that table; the DNA served to infer D and trimming. The data show just under 150,000 clones, roughly nine tenths seen once. The receptor comes from a human donor in a cohort sampled during active COVID-19. The sequencing sample was made of peripheral blood. J is TRBJ2-1 and V is TRBV1; the table's D call, TRBD2, has no DNA check behind it. TRBV1 is given as a pseudogene. CDR3: CTSSRTEGSSYNEQFF. CDR3 bases: TGCACCAGCAGCCGCACAGAGGGTAGCTCCTACAATGAGCAGTTCTTC.